This T cell receptor (beta chain) was sequenced for a study of identical twins. Study-wide points: The study found excess low generation probability among twin-shared out-of-frame alpha sequences.

The V end lost 4 bases, the J end lost 10 bases, and 17 bases lay between the germline ends. From germline, CDR1 is SGHTA and CDR2 FQGNSA. This CDR3 is built from 14 residues. A word on this clonotype: What it binds is unknown.

MiXCR, applied by TCRdb to the 5' RACE reads, yields one record per CDR3 protein. The table shows approximately 240,000 distinct CDR3 sequences, with over 13% occurring only once. Sequenced sample: memory (CD45RO+) T cells sorted from blood. The chain carries TRBV7-2 and TRBJ2-1; D is undetermined. This TCR was recovered from a woman between 18 and 29 years old in good health. CDR3 coding DNA: TGTGCCAGCAGCTCCTCGGCTGGAGTGGGGGAGCAGTTCTTC. This encodes CASSSSAGVGEQFF.